The clone carrying this TCR beta chain came up many times. Relative to the germline gene, one junction end is altered; a read error may explain this. The entry originates in a study of neurological immune-mediated disorders. One entry per CDR3 protein, called by TCRdb with MiXCR from the 5' RACE reads. Of 70,000 or so distinct CDR3 sequences in the sample, around 5.5% are singletons; the top ten hold about 2.6%. This receptor was obtained from a woman aged 30 to 39 with multiple sclerosis. The source material was PBMCs.

CDR3 coding DNA: TGTGCCATCAGTGACCGACAGGGGTACAATCAGCCCCAGAATTTT. This encodes CAISDRQGYNQPQNF. The V call is TRBV10-3, the J call TRBJ1-5, with 8 bases fitting TRBD1. The CDR3 extends over 15 amino acids. Germline CDR1 ENHRY, CDR2 SYGVKD.